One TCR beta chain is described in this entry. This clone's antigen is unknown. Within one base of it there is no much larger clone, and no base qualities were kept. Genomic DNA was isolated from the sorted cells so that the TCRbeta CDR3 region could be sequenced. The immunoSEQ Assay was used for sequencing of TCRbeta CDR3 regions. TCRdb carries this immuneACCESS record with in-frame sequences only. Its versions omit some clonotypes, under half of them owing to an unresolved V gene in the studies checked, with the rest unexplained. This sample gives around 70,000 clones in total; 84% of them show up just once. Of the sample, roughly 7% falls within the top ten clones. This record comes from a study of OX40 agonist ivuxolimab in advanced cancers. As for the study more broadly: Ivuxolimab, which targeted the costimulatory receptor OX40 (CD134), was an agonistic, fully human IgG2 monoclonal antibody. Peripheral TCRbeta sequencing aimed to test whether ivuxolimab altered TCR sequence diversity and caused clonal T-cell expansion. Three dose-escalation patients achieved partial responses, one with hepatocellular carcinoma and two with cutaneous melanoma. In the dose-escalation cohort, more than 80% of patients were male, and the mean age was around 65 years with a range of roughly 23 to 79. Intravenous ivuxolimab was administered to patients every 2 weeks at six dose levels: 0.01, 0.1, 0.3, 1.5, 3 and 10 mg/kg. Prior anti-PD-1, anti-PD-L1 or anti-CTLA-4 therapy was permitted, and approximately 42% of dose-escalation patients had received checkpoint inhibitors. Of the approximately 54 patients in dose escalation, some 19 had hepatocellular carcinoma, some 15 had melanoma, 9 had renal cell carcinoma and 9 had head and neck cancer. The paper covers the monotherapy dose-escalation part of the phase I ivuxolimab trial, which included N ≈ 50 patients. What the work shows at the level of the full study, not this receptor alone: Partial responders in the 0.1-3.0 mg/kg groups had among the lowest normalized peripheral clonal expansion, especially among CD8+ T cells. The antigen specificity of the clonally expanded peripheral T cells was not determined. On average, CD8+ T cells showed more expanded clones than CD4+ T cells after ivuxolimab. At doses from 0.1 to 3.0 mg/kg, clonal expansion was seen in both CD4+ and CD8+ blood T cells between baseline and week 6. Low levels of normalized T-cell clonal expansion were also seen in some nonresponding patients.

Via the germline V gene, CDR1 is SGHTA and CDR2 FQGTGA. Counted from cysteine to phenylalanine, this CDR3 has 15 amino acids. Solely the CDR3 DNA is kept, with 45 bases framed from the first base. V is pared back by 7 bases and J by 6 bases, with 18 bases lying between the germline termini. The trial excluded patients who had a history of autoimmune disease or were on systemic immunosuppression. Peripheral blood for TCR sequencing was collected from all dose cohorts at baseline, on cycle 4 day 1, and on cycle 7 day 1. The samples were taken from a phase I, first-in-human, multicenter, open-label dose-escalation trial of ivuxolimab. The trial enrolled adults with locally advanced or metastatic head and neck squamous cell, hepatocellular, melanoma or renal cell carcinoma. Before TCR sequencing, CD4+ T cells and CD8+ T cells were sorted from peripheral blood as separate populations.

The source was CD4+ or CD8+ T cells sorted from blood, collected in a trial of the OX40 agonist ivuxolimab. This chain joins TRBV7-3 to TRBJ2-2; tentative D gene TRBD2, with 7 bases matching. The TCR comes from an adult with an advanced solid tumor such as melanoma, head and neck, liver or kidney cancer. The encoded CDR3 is CASTKTGRVAGELFF. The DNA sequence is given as TGTGCCAGCACCAAAACAGGGAGGGTAGCCGGGGAGCTGTTTTTT.